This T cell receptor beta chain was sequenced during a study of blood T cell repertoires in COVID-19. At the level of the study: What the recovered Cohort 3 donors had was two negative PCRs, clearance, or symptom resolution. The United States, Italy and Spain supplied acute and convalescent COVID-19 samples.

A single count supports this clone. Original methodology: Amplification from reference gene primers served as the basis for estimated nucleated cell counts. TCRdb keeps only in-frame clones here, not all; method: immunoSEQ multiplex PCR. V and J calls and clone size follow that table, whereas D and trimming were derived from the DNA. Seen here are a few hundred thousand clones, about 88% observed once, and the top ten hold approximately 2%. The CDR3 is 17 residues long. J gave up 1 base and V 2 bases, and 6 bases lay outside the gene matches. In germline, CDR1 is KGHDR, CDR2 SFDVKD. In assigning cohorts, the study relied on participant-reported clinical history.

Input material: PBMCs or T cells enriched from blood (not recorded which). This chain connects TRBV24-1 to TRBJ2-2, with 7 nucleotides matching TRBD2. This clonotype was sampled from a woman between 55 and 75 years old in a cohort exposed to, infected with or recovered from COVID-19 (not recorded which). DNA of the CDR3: TGTGCCACCAGTGATTCCAGGGCTAGCGGGAACACCGGGGAGCTGTTTTTT. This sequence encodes CATSDSRASGNTGELFF.